The entry below describes one TCR beta chain. These data originate in a study of T cell responses to AZD1222 COVID-19 vaccine. The CDR3 has 15 amino acids. The germline CDR1 and CDR2 sequences are LGHNA and YSLEER. Trimming took 1 base from V and 4 from J; bases not matched to a gene: 6. Repertoires were generated with immunoSEQ multiplex PCR, while TCRdb's copy carries only in-frame clones and drops some. This sample has 130,000 or so clones, with approximately 84% found just once. This material consisted of peripheral blood, taken on day 0 of AZD1222 vaccination. The sequence derives from an adult in good health. This chain joins TRBV4-3 and TRBJ1-2, with TRBD1 matching 7 bases. The CDR3 nucleotides read TGCGCCAGCAGCCAAGGGACAGGTTCGGGCTATGGCTACACCTTC. This encodes CASSQGTGSGYGYTF.